Included here is one T cell receptor beta chain sequence, with context. With a J-beta primer mix and a sample-barcoded 5' primer, a second PCR ran about 7 to 11 cycles. TCRdb ran MiXCR on the 5' RACE reads and lists one entry per CDR3 protein. The table records fewer than 700,000 distinct CDR3 sequences, roughly 41% of them present only once. This sample was included in a study of blood T cells in healthy people across ages. The CDR3 has 14 amino acids. Trimming took 4 bases from V and 3 from J, leaving 12 bases between them. Germline CDR1 SGHRS, CDR2 YFSETQ. The V and J genes are TRBV5-1 and TRBJ2-3; D perhaps matches TRBD1 (6 bases). Sample: blood. This clonotype was sampled from an elderly man in good health. The DNA of the CDR3 is TGCGCCAGCAGCCCCGGGGACACGACAGATACGCAGTATTTT. This sequence encodes CASSPGDTTDTQYF.